The text below deals with one T cell receptor beta chain. What it binds is unknown. The data were obtained in a study of T-cell reconstitution after alpha-beta-depleted transplantation in children. Findings of the study overall: Surviving recipient cells, namely T cells and thymic progenitors, were the source of high day-60 TCRbeta diversity in some patients. In patients about two months after transplant, alpha-beta T cells reportedly arose from several hundred expanded graft clones. When one year had passed after transplant, most T-cell counts and diversity came from newly produced T cells.

This sample's TCRbeta library carried unique molecular identifier barcodes. TCRdb used MiXCR to reprocess the PCR reads, holding one entry per CDR3 protein. This table holds more than 300,000 distinct CDR3 sequences, roughly 17% found once. After removal of 3 bases from V and 5 bases from J, the junction contained 9 bases not matched to a gene. The CDR3 is 14 amino acids. Per germline, CDR1 SQVTM and CDR2 ANQGSEA. This TCR came from a male patient aged 2 to 10 who had a stem cell transplant for acute lymphoblastic leukemia, so the T cells may come from the graft donor. J is TRBJ2-5 and V is TRBV29-1; TRBD1 aligns across 7 bases. Sample: PBMCs, mostly from graft donor cells, taken 360 days after TCRalphabeta/CD19-depleted stem cell transplant. Here the CDR3 DNA reads TGCAGCGTTGATGGACAGGCCCCGGGTGAGACCCAGTACTTC. The encoded protein is CSVDGQAPGETQYF.